The 15 T cell receptor beta chains given below trace back to one sample, sequenced in a study of cytomegalovirus exposure and HLA in healthy donors. This PCR relied on a set of 60 Vbeta primers and 13 Jbeta primers. TCRdb's table, derived via immunoSEQ multiplex PCR, lists solely in-frame clones and lacks some. The sample carries some 190,000 clones, 60% to 80% recorded once. The sequenced material came from PBMCs. These receptors originate from a woman aged 18-29 years in good health and CMV-seronegative.

This clone turned up a few times. The chain couples TRBV6-1 to TRBJ2-1; D remains ambiguous. This CDR3 region has 11 residues. The V end was cut by 3 bases, the J end by 15 bases, with 12 bases between. Germline V gives CDR1 MNHNS, CDR2 SASEGT. The CDR3 is CASSDPHPGFF. The CDR3 bases are TGTGCCAGCAGTGACCCCCACCCCGGGTTCTTC.

There are a few counts of this clone. V and J are TRBV5-4 and TRBJ2-7; perhaps TRBD2 as D (6 bases). The CDR3 sequence is 14 residues long. V gave up 4 bases and J gave up 3 bases, with 14 bases separating them. Germline V CDR1 and CDR2: SGHNT, YYREEE (reference sequence). CDR3 DNA sequence: TGTGCCAGCAGCGTTATGGGGGGAGGCTACGAGCAGTACTTC. The encoded protein is CASSVMGGGYEQYF.

V is TRBV7-2 and J is TRBJ2-5; 9 bases line up with TRBD2. This CDR3 comprises 16 residues. Losses at the gene ends were 5 bases for V and 5 bases for J; bases not matched to a gene: 12. Germline CDR1 and CDR2: SGHTA and FQGNSA. The CDR3: CASSRGVAGEGETQYF. The CDR3 DNA sequence: TGTGCCAGCAGCCGAGGGGTAGCGGGAGAAGGGGAGACCCAGTACTTC.

The V call is TRBV5-1, the J call TRBJ2-5; D may be TRBD1 (5 bases). Germline CDR1 is SGHRS and CDR2 is YFSETQ. There are 14 residues in the CDR3. Trimming took off 0 bases at V and 1 base at J, with 7 bases between the two ends. CDR3 amino acids: CASSLGGFQETQYF. CDR3 nucleotide sequence: TGCGCCAGCAGCTTGGGGGGCTTCCAAGAGACCCAGTACTTC.

This sequence joins TRBV11-2 and TRBJ1-1; 8 bases align to TRBD1. V lost 2 bases, J lost 1 base, and 3 bases stayed unmatched. The CDR3 has 15 amino acids. Germline lookup yields CDR1 SGHAT and CDR2 FQNNGV. The CDR3 sequence is CASSLWTGTNTEAFF. CDR3 DNA: TGTGCCAGCAGCTTATGGACAGGGACGAACACTGAAGCTTTCTTT. Together with reference TRBV11-2 and TRBJ1-1, the CDR3 gives the full variable domain: EAGVAQSPRYKIIEKRQSVAFWCNPISGHATLYWYQQILGQGPKLLIQFQNNGVVDDSQLPKDRFSAERLKGVDSTLKIQPAKLEDSAVYLCASSLWTGTNTEAFFGQGTRLTVV.

V usage is TRBV11-2 and J usage is TRBJ1-1, with TRBD1 matching 7 bases. The CDR3 loop spans 15 amino acids. Germline lookup yields CDR1 SGHAT and CDR2 FQNNGV. V lost 7 bases, J lost 1 base, and 9 bases stayed unmatched. CDR3 amino acids: CASTDPRDRNTEAFF. The CDR3 DNA reads as TGTGCCAGCACCGATCCCCGGGACAGGAACACTGAAGCTTTCTTT.

In DNA form, the CDR3 reads TGTGCCAGCAGCCCCCACCCGGGCCAAGAGACCCAGTACTTC. It translates to CASSPHPGQETQYF. The rearrangement uses TRBV9 and TRBJ2-5, with D unclear. V was trimmed by 4 bases and J by 1 base, leaving 11 bases between them. Germline CDR1 and CDR2: SGDLS and YYNGEE. The length of the CDR3 is 14 residues.

The chain links TRBV9 to TRBJ1-1; D gene unclear. The CDR3 length is 13 residues. V lost 0 bases to trimming and J lost 1 base, with 4 bases between them. The germline V gene encodes CDR1 SGDLS and CDR2 YYNGEE. CDR3 region: CASSVEANTEAFF. As DNA, the CDR3 is TGTGCCAGCAGCGTAGAAGCGAACACTGAAGCTTTCTTT.

This rearrangement joins TRBV7-9 to TRBJ2-1; D unclear. This CDR3 spans 13 amino acids. V was trimmed by 0 bases and J by 6 bases, leaving 6 bases between them. Per germline, CDR1 SEHNR and CDR2 FQNEAQ (reference sequence). The CDR3 region is CASSLARSNEQFF. The CDR3 DNA reads as TGTGCCAGCAGCTTAGCTCGGAGCAATGAGCAGTTCTTC.

The chain links TRBV5-1 to TRBJ2-2; perhaps TRBD1 as D (6 bases). V was shortened by 4 bases and J by 5 bases, with 12 bases between the two germline ends. The CDR3 consists of 14 residues. The germline V gene has CDR1 SGHRS and CDR2 YFSETQ. The CDR3 region is CASSLGQRTGELFF. The CDR3 nucleotides are TGCGCCAGCAGCCTAGGACAGCGAACCGGGGAGCTGTTTTTT.

The V call is TRBV7-9, the J call TRBJ2-1, with D perhaps matching TRBD2 (6 bases). CDR1 and CDR2 (germline): SEHNR, FQNEAQ (reference sequence). V gave up 6 bases and J gave up 4 bases, with 22 bases separating them. This CDR3 is built from 17 residues. CDR3 amino acids: CASSQAASVADYNEQFF. The CDR3 DNA reads TGTGCCAGCAGTCAGGCGGCCTCCGTAGCGGATTACAATGAGCAGTTCTTC.

This clone was found once. CDR3 sequence (DNA): TGTGCCATCAGTGGCGGGGGAAGGAATGGCTACACCTTC. It encodes CAISGGGRNGYTF. V gene TRBV10-3 combines with J gene TRBJ1-2; D might be TRBD1 (5 bases). The CDR3 consists of 13 residues. V was clipped by 4 bases and J by 6 bases, with 12 bases between them. The germline CDR1 and CDR2 sequences are ENHRY and SYGVKD.

The chain carries TRBV28 and TRBJ2-3, with 7 bases matching TRBD2. Per germline, CDR1 MDHEN and CDR2 SYDVKM. Trimming took 3 bases from V and 2 from J; bases not matched to a gene: 5. This CDR3 region has 15 residues. The CDR3 coding sequence is TGTGCCAGCAGTTTTCGGGGGGAGCCCACAGATACGCAGTATTTT. Its translation: CASSFRGEPTDTQYF.

The chain is built from TRBV9 and TRBJ1-1; D gene unclear. There are 15 residues in the CDR3. Trimming removed 1 base at V and 3 bases at J, with 13 bases between. CDR1 and CDR2 (germline): SGDLS, YYNGEE. The CDR3 DNA is TGTGCCAGCAGCGTATCTTTCGGAGTTGACACTGAAGCTTTCTTT. This translates into CASSVSFGVDTEAFF.

V is TRBV21-1 and J is TRBJ1-5; no check of the table's D call, TRBD1, against the DNA was made. TRBV21-1 is termed a pseudogene. There are 18 residues in the CDR3. The CDR3 reads CASSKALVRGGRAQPQHF. DNA for the CDR3: TGTGCCAGCAGCAAAGCGTTAGTTCGAGGGGGCCGGGCTCAGCCCCAGCATTTT.